The rows below give T cell receptor beta chains drawn from one sample of a study of OX40 agonist ivuxolimab in advanced cancers. Profiled with immunoSEQ multiplex PCR; TCRdb holds only in-frame clones, not every one. The top ten clones hold about 1.3% of a sample with tens of thousands of clones, about 90% of them seen once. The source was CD4+ or CD8+ T cells sorted from blood, collected in a trial of the OX40 agonist ivuxolimab. The source of these receptors is an adult with an advanced solid tumor such as melanoma, head and neck, liver or kidney cancer. Each CDR3 is given with its conserved first and last residue. Each record gives: clone size, V gene, CDR3 length, D gene, J gene, CDR3 protein, CDR3 DNA. D genes are given only for firm matches. The size field is filled for only some rows; it gives once, few, many or a size class.

>once|TRBV12-5|15|NA|TRBJ2-1
CASGLVRQGGDEQFF
TGTGCTAGTGGTTTGGTCCGGCAGGGCGGCGATGAGCAGTTCTTC
>once|TRBV11-1|13|NA|TRBJ1-6
CASSLEWRSPLHF
TGTGCCAGCAGCTTAGAGTGGCGTTCACCCCTCCACTTT
>NA|TRBV5-1|13|NA|TRBJ1-6
CASDKDGNSPLHF
TGCGCCAGTGACAAGGACGGCAATTCACCCCTCCACTTT
>NA|TRBV9|15|NA|TRBJ1-4
CASSSEVGSNEKLFF
TGTGCCAGCAGCTCGGAGGTTGGGTCTAATGAAAAACTGTTTTTT
>NA|TRBV15|12|NA|TRBJ2-1
CATSRRVGEQFF
TGTGCCACCAGCAGGAGGGTTGGTGAGCAGTTCTTC
>NA|TRBV21-1|12|NA|TRBJ1-1
CASSKGVGEAFF
TGTGCCAGCAGCAAGGGTGTGGGTGAAGCTTTCTTT
>NA|TRBV10-3|13|NA|TRBJ2-1
CAISEPVGNEQFF
TGTGCCATCAGTGAGCCCGTCGGAAATGAGCAGTTCTTC
>once|TRBV6-5|15|NA|TRBJ1-2
CASSVASTEPMGYTF
TGTGCCAGCAGTGTCGCCTCGACAGAGCCTATGGGGTACACCTTC
>NA|TRBV4-3|16|TRBD1|TRBJ1-6
CASSQDSQGANTPLHF
TGCGCCAGCAGCCAAGATAGCCAGGGGGCGAATACACCCCTCCACTTT
>NA|TRBV7-2|15|NA|TRBJ1-2
CASSLAHITNYGYTF
TGTGCCAGCAGCTTAGCACATATAACTAACTATGGCTACACCTTC
>NA|TRBV10-1|13|NA|TRBJ2-1
CASSESVYNEQFF
TGCGCCAGCAGTGAGTCGGTCTACAATGAGCAGTTCTTC
>NA|TRBV15|11|NA|TRBJ2-1
CATSRRLEQFF
TGTGCCACCTCGAGGAGGCTGGAGCAGTTCTTC
>NA|TRBV28|13|NA|TRBJ2-2
CASKEANTGELFF
TGTGCCAGCAAAGAGGCAAACACCGGGGAGCTGTTTTTT
>NA|TRBV15|15|NA|TRBJ1-2
CATRYPGRANYGYTF
TGTGCCACCAGGTATCCGGGGCGAGCTAACTATGGCTACACCTTC
>NA|TRBV2|17|TRBD1|TRBJ1-5
CASSEAGQGAINQPQHF
TGTGCCAGCAGTGAAGCGGGACAGGGGGCCATCAATCAGCCCCAGCATTTT
>NA|TRBV6-4|15|TRBD2|TRBJ2-3
CASSDIAGVPDTQYF
TGTGCCAGCAGTGACATAGCGGGGGTTCCAGATACGCAGTATTTT
>NA|TRBV21-1|13|NA|TRBJ2-2
CASTPEGTGELFF
TGTGCCAGCACCCCAGAAGGTACCGGGGAGCTGTTTTTT
>NA|TRBV18|16|NA|TRBJ2-2
CASSPPDTQGTGELFF
TGTGCCAGCTCACCGCCGGACACCCAGGGCACCGGGGAGCTGTTTTTT
>NA|TRBV25-1|17|TRBD1|TRBJ2-1
CASSEYSPGTGPNEQFF
TGTGCCAGCAGTGAATATTCCCCCGGGACAGGGCCCAATGAGCAGTTCTTC
>few|TRBV25-1|11|NA|TRBJ1-2
CASSDFAGYTF
TGTGCCAGCAGTGATTTTGCCGGCTACACCTTC
>NA|TRBV7-2|14|TRBD1|TRBJ2-1
CASRGQGDNNEQFF
TGTGCCAGCAGAGGACAGGGTGATAACAATGAGCAGTTCTTC
>NA|TRBV7-9|16|NA|TRBJ1-5
CASSLALGWGHQPQHF
TGTGCCAGCAGCTTAGCATTGGGATGGGGACATCAGCCCCAGCATTTT
>NA|TRBV11-2|15|TRBD1|TRBJ2-7
CASSQRTGSPYEQYF
TGTGCCAGCAGCCAAAGGACAGGATCGCCCTACGAGCAGTACTTC
>NA|TRBV30|12|TRBD1|TRBJ1-2
CAWTGTVYGYTF
TGTGCCTGGACCGGGACAGTTTATGGCTACACCTTC
>NA|TRBV9|14|NA|TRBJ1-5
CASSVGVGRQPQHF
TGTGCCAGCAGCGTAGGTGTAGGGCGACAGCCCCAGCATTTT
>medium-sized|TRBV5-6|15|TRBD2|TRBJ2-7
CASSLAGGTNHEQYF
TGTGCCAGCAGCTTGGCGGGGGGGACTAATCACGAGCAGTACTTC
>NA|TRBV6-6|14|NA|TRBJ1-6
CASIPQGGNSPLHF
TGTGCCAGCATTCCACAGGGAGGGAATTCACCCCTCCACTTT
>NA|TRBV6-1|13|NA|TRBJ2-6
CATHTSGANVLTF
TGTGCCACCCACACCTCTGGGGCCAACGTCCTGACTTTC
>once|TRBV9|16|NA|TRBJ2-6
CASSLRGASGANVLTF
TGTGCCAGCAGCCTGAGGGGAGCCTCTGGGGCCAACGTCCTGACTTTC
>NA|TRBV27|14|NA|TRBJ1-2
CASSILSGSYGYTF
TGTGCCAGCAGCATCTTATCAGGGAGCTATGGCTACACCTTC
>NA|TRBV5-4|15|NA|TRBJ2-7
CASSLERGATYEQYF
TGTGCCAGCAGCTTGGAAAGGGGGGCGACCTACGAGCAGTACTTC
>NA|TRBV29-1|13|NA|TRBJ1-5
CSVVPQANQPQHF
TGCAGCGTTGTTCCGCAGGCAAATCAGCCCCAGCATTTT
>NA|TRBV12-5|18|TRBD1|TRBJ2-6
CASGLKTGILSGANVLTF
TGTGCTAGTGGGCTAAAGACAGGGATACTCTCTGGGGCCAACGTCCTGACTTTC
>once|TRBV27|14|NA|TRBJ2-7
CASSLTGGTYEQYF
TGTGCCAGCAGTCTAACAGGTGGCACCTACGAGCAGTACTTC
>NA|TRBV30|12|NA|TRBJ2-7
CAWSMDSYEQYF
TGTGCCTGGAGTATGGACTCCTACGAGCAGTACTTC
>NA|TRBV2|14|TRBD1|TRBJ1-2
CASSERGQGGGYTF
TGTGCCAGCAGTGAAAGGGGACAGGGCGGAGGCTACACCTTC
>NA|TRBV2|12|NA|TRBJ2-5
CASRRGLETQYF
TGTGCCAGCAGGAGGGGCTTGGAGACCCAGTACTTC
>NA|TRBV29-1|16|NA|TRBJ2-7
CSVVGLPRASSYEQYF
TGCAGCGTTGTAGGCCTCCCTAGGGCATCCTCCTACGAGCAGTACTTC
>once|TRBV13|16|TRBD1|TRBJ2-7
CASSLAYQGVSYEQYF
TGTGCCAGCAGCTTAGCCTACCAGGGGGTATCCTACGAGCAGTACTTC
>NA|TRBV18|16|NA|TRBJ1-1
CASSPPRKGEDTEAFF
TGTGCCAGCTCACCGCCAAGAAAGGGAGAGGACACTGAAGCTTTCTTT
>NA|TRBV30|14|TRBD2|TRBJ2-1
CAWSVRTSGDEQFF
TGTGCCTGGAGTGTACGGACTAGCGGGGATGAGCAGTTCTTC
>NA|TRBV19|14|NA|TRBJ1-1
CASILRGPNTEAFF
TGTGCCAGTATCCTCCGGGGGCCGAACACTGAAGCTTTCTTT